Presented here are 19 T cell receptor beta chains from one specimen sequenced in a study of blood T cell repertoires in COVID-19. TCRdb keeps only in-frame clones here, not all; method: immunoSEQ multiplex PCR. The table lists tens of thousands of clones, about nine tenths of them singletons. The sample taken for sequencing was peripheral blood. These receptors came from a man in his fifties or sixties with active COVID-19.

The J gene is TRBJ2-7, the V gene TRBV7-9, with D possibly being TRBD1 (6 bases). This CDR3 is built from 13 residues. Germline lookup yields CDR1 SEHNR and CDR2 FQNEAQ (reference sequence). The ends were cut back, 5 bases at V and 2 bases at J, with 10 bases in the middle. The CDR3, as DNA: TGTGCCAGCAGCCGGGGACAAACCTACGAGCAGTACTTC. Translation: CASSRGQTYEQYF.

The rearrangement uses TRBV19 and TRBJ1-1; D call uncertain. Germline CDR1 and CDR2: LNHDA and SQIVND (reference sequence). CDR3 length: 13 residues. The germline V and J ends were trimmed by 4 bases and 4 bases, with 10 bases remaining between them. The CDR3 sequence is CASSKARRTEAFF. CDR3 nucleotide sequence: TGTGCCAGTAGTAAGGCGCGGCGCACTGAAGCTTTCTTT.

V usage is TRBV11-2 and J usage is TRBJ2-7; TRBD2 agrees at 7 bases. V lost 5 bases and J lost 5; bases outside the gene matches: 15. CDR3 length: 16 residues. Germline CDR1 SGHAT, CDR2 FQNNGV. The CDR3 nucleotides are TGTGCCAGCAGCCCAGGCGGGAGAGTCGGGCTCGACGAGCAGTACTTC. Translated, it gives CASSPGGRVGLDEQYF.

The count of this clone is one. The V call is TRBV6-5, the J call TRBJ2-7, with 8 bases matching TRBD2. The length of the CDR3 is 15 residues. Germline CDR1 MNHEY, CDR2 SVGAGI. Unmatched junction bases numbered 7, after V lost 5 bases and J lost 1 base. The CDR3 DNA reads as TGTGCCAGCAGTAGGACTAGCTCGTTATCCTACGAGCAGTACTTC. It encodes CASSRTSSLSYEQYF.

V and J are TRBV7-9 and TRBJ2-7, with TRBD1 matching over 10 bases. Trimming took 5 bases from V and 0 from J; bases not matched to a gene: 4. The CDR3 runs 15 residues. Germline-derived CDR1 and CDR2 are SEHNR and FQNEAQ (reference sequence). CDR3 sequence reads: CASSPRTGGSYEQYF. CDR3 in DNA: TGTGCCAGCAGCCCCCGGACAGGGGGCTCCTACGAGCAGTACTTC.

This chain joins TRBV12-3 or TRBV12-4 and TRBJ1-5; D not certain. The germline V and J ends were trimmed by 1 base and 6 bases, with 4 bases remaining between them. This CDR3 is 12 amino acids long. CDR3: CASSLGSQPQHF. The DNA for the CDR3 is TGTGCCAGCAGTTTAGGCAGTCAGCCCCAGCATTTT.

The chain joins TRBV2 to TRBJ2-1; 10 bases map to TRBD2. The CDR3 spans 14 residues. The germline V gene encodes CDR1 SNHLY and CDR2 FYNNEI. The V gene end was trimmed by 6 bases and the J gene end by 10 bases; junction bases not matched to a gene: 9. The CDR3 region has the DNA TGTGCCAGCAGCCAGCGGGAGGGCCCGGGGGAGCAGTTCTTC. This sequence encodes CASSQREGPGEQFF.

CDR3 DNA: TGTGCCAGCTCCAGACAGGGGGCAGAAAACACCATATATTTT. Amino acid sequence: CASSRQGAENTIYF. This rearrangement joins TRBV28 to TRBJ1-3, with 10 bases matching TRBD1. Germline V lookup: CDR1 MDHEN, CDR2 SYDVKM. The CDR3 is made up of 14 amino acids. V lost 8 bases, J lost 6 bases, and 7 bases stayed unmatched.

The chain recombines TRBV5-6 with TRBJ1-4; D is undetermined. Trimming removed 4 bases from V and 4 bases from J, with 2 bases in between. The CDR3 extends over 11 amino acids. Germline V gives CDR1 SGHDT, CDR2 YYEEEE. CDR3 in amino acids: CASSRNEKLFF. The CDR3 DNA sequence: TGTGCCAGCAGCCGTAATGAAAAACTGTTTTTT.

V and J are TRBV13 and TRBJ2-2; 8 nucleotides agree with TRBD1. The CDR3 is 19 residues long. Germline trimming cut 0 bases from V and 3 bases from J; bases unmatched to any gene: 12. CDR1 is PRHDT, CDR2 FYEKMQ, per germline (reference sequence). This chain's CDR3 is CASSLGPMTGVTDTGELFF. The CDR3, as DNA: TGTGCCAGCAGCTTAGGACCGATGACAGGGGTGACCGACACCGGGGAGCTGTTTTTT.

V is TRBV11-2 and J is TRBJ1-2, with 7 bases aligning to TRBD1. Germline V gives CDR1 SGHAT, CDR2 FQNNGV. The CDR3 runs 14 residues. J gave up 6 bases and V 5 bases, and 9 bases lay outside the gene matches. CDR3 residues: CASSRRGQANGYTF. CDR3 nucleotides: TGTGCCAGCAGCCGCCGAGGACAGGCGAATGGCTACACCTTC.

J is TRBJ2-5 and V is TRBV27; D is possibly TRBD1 (6 bases). The V end was cut by 6 bases, the J end by 1 base, with 12 bases between. The CDR3 has 14 residues. Germline CDR1 MNHEY, CDR2 SMNVEV (reference sequence). CDR3 sequence: CASSNSDSQETQYF. The CDR3 DNA is TGTGCCAGCAGCAATTCGGACAGCCAAGAGACCCAGTACTTC.

The gene calls are TRBV7-2 and TRBJ1-5; D perhaps matches TRBD1 (6 bases). The V end lost 3 bases, the J end lost 6 bases, and 9 bases lay between the germline ends. Germline CDR1 and CDR2: SGHTA and FQGNSA. The length of the CDR3 is 13 residues. The CDR3 sequence is CASSFKQGQPQHF. In nucleotides, the CDR3 is TGTGCCAGCAGCTTTAAACAGGGTCAGCCCCAGCATTTT. Variable domain in full (rest from reference TRBV7-2 and TRBJ1-5): GAGVSQSPSNKVTEKGKDVELRCDPISGHTALYWYRQSLGQGLEFLIYFQGNSAPDKSGLPSDRFSAERTGGSVSTLTIQRTQQEDSAVYLCASSFKQGQPQHFGDGTRLSIL.

V usage is TRBV14 and J usage is TRBJ2-1, with TRBD1 matching over 7 bases. The germline CDR1 and CDR2 sequences are SGHDN and FVKESK. Trimming at V came to 4 bases and at J to 14 bases, leaving 11 bases not matched to a gene. This CDR3 is built from 13 residues. The CDR3 loop is CASSPGTDREKFF. The CDR3 nucleotides are TGTGCCAGCAGCCCGGGGACAGACCGCGAGAAGTTCTTC.

The chain joins TRBV5-1 to TRBJ2-1, with 11 bases matching TRBD1. This CDR3 comprises 16 residues. Germline lookup yields CDR1 SGHRS and CDR2 YFSETQ. The trim removed 4 bases at V and 6 bases at J, leaving 9 bases unmatched. The CDR3 DNA reads as TGCGCCAGCAGCCCTCTAGGGGACAGGGGGATCAATGAGCAGTTCTTC. Translating gives CASSPLGDRGINEQFF.

V gene TRBV4-1 combines with J gene TRBJ1-2; D gene ambiguous. CDR3 length: 15 amino acids. CDR1 and CDR2 from the germline V gene are MGHRA and YSYEKL. The germline V and J ends were trimmed by 4 bases and 2 bases, with 14 bases remaining between them. CDR3 sequence: CASSPRREPNYGYTF. The CDR3 region has the DNA TGCGCCAGCAGCCCGAGGCGGGAGCCGAACTATGGCTACACCTTC.

The genes are TRBV2 and TRBJ2-5, with unresolved D. The CDR3 covers 12 residues. Trimming removed 0 bases at V and 5 bases at J, with 4 bases between. Germline loops: CDR1 SNHLY, CDR2 FYNNEI. The CDR3 region has the DNA TGTGCCAGCAGTGAAGCGCGGGAGACCCAGTACTTC. As protein: CASSEARETQYF. Complete variable domain (other parts from reference TRBV2 and TRBJ2-5): EPEVTQTPSHQVTQMGQEVILRCVPISNHLYFYWYRQILGQKVEFLVSFYNNEISEKSEIFDDQFSVERPDGSNFTLKIRSTKLEDSAMYFCASSEARETQYFGPGTRLLVL.

This clone showed up just once. The chain couples TRBV28 to TRBJ1-2; no firm D call. Trimming pared 2 bases from V and 8 bases from J, leaving 9 bases between. Germline loops: CDR1 MDHEN, CDR2 SYDVKM. The CDR3 extends over 12 amino acids. Here the CDR3 DNA reads TGTGCCAGCAGTTTAGACGAGCGAGGCTACACCTTC. Residues: CASSLDERGYTF.

This chain connects TRBV5-5 to TRBJ1-4, with 10 bases lining up with TRBD1. J was trimmed by 11 bases and V by 4 bases; bases with no gene match: 11. Germline-derived CDR1 and CDR2 are SGHKS and YYEKEE (reference sequence). CDR3 length: 15 amino acids. The CDR3 reads CASSKELGGQGKLFF. CDR3 sequence (DNA): TGTGCCAGCAGCAAGGAGCTAGGGGGACAGGGGAAACTGTTTTTT.